This TCR beta chain was profiled in a study of blood T cell repertoires in COVID-19. TCRdb's table, derived via immunoSEQ multiplex PCR, lists solely in-frame clones and lacks some. The sample lists around 180,000 clones, 87% occurring once. Germline values: CDR1 MDHEN, CDR2 SYDVKM. V shed 4 bases, J shed 5 bases, and the junction held 19 bases outside the gene matches. The CDR3 covers 20 residues. Sequencing was carried out using peripheral blood. The chain combines TRBV28 with TRBJ1-6; 8 bases line up with TRBD1. The TCR originated in a man aged 40-49 years with active or convalescent COVID-19. This CDR3 reads CASSSPLTQDRAMDNSPLHF. The CDR3 DNA reads as TGTGCCAGCAGTTCTCCCCTGACGCAGGACAGGGCTATGGATAATTCACCCCTCCACTTT.